This TCR beta chain was found in a study of T cell changes during pregnancy in multiple sclerosis. Profiling relied on immunoSEQ multiplex PCR, and the TCRdb table lists in-frame clones only, not all of them. The sample lists roughly 36,000 clones; more than 75% were seen once. Per germline, CDR1 SNHLY and CDR2 FYNNEI. The CDR3 length is 13 residues. J lost 5 bases, V lost 8 bases, and 6 bases had no gene match. The rearrangement joins TRBV2 to TRBJ2-5; 9 bases map to TRBD2. This clonotype originated in a female donor in good health, enrolled as a control in a pregnancy study. This sample comprised peripheral blood, obtained in the second trimester of pregnancy. The CDR3 loop is CASAGGGVETQYF. The CDR3 DNA reads as TGTGCCAGCGCTGGCGGGGGGGTTGAGACCCAGTACTTC.